This T cell receptor (beta chain) was sequenced for a study of T cell repertoires in cytomegalovirus infection. The V end lost 6 bases, the J end lost 4 bases, and 3 bases lay between the germline ends. The CDR3 sequence is 10 residues long. CDR1 SEHNR and CDR2 FQNEAQ come from the germline V gene (reference sequence). A few counts support this clonotype. What it recognizes is unknown. Using its own MiXCR run on the reads, TCRdb lists one record per CDR3 protein. The sample carries about 310,000 distinct CDR3 sequences, just under 25% recorded once. The sequence was obtained from a human donor in good health (CMV status not recorded). Some clones in this sample may be carry-over from other donors' samples. The source was cultured PBMCs, collected from culture after CMV antigen stimulation. V and J are TRBV7-9 and TRBJ1-1; D is unresolved. Here the CDR3 DNA reads TGTGCCAGCAGACGCACTGAAGCTTTCTTT. Its protein product is CASRRTEAFF.